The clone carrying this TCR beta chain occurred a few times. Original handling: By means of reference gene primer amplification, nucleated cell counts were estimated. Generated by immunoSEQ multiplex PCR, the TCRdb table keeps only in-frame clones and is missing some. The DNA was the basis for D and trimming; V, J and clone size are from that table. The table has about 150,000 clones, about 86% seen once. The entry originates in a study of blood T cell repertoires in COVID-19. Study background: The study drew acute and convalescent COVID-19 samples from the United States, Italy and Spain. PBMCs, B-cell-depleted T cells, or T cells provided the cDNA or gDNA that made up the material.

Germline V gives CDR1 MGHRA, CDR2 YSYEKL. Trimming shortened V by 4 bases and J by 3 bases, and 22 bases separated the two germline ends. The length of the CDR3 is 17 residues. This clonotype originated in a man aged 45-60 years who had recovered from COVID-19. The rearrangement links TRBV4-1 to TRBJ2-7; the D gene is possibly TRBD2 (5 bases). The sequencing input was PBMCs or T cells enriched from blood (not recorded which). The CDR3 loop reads CASSLQPTTPLGYEQYF. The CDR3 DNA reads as TGCGCCAGCAGCCTGCAGCCGACTACCCCTTTGGGCTACGAGCAGTACTTC.